The next 21 T cell receptor beta chains were all read from a single sample in a study of cytomegalovirus exposure and HLA in healthy donors (dated by TCRdb to 2015 to 2018). Library preparation was by the immunoSEQ multiplex PCR assay. The multiplex PCR relied on a mix of 60 forward primers for TCR Vbeta segments and 13 reverse primers for TCR Jbeta segments. TCRdb limited this immuneACCESS table to in-frame rearrangements with V and J called. A share of clones is missing; checked studies link under half to unresolved V genes, and the rest is unexplained. Per the sample table, the count is under 70,000 clones. Of the sample, about 2.4% falls within the top ten clones. Material for sequencing was PBMCs. The receptors come from a female donor in good health and CMV-seropositive.

This rearrangement joins TRBV6-5 to TRBJ2-7; D gene uncertain. Trimming left V 6 bases short and J 1 base short, with 4 bases between. The CDR3 totals 11 residues. Germline V CDR1 and CDR2: MNHEY, SVGAGI. The CDR3 nucleotides are TGTGCCAGCAGATCATCCTACGAGCAGTACTTC. Its translation: CASRSSYEQYF.

The chain has TRBV18 and TRBJ2-1, with 7 bases aligning to TRBD1. Trimming at V came to 3 bases and at J to 6 bases, leaving 2 bases not matched to a gene. There are 13 residues in the CDR3. The germline gives CDR1 KGHSH, CDR2 LQKENI. The DNA of the CDR3 is TGTGCCAGCTCACCCCAGGGGGTCAATGAGCAGTTCTTC. Its translation: CASSPQGVNEQFF. The variable domain in full, with the rest retrieved from reference TRBV18 and TRBJ2-1, is NAGVMQNPRHLVRRRGQEARLRCSPMKGHSHVYWYRQLPEEGLKFMVYLQKENIIDESGMPKERFSAEFPKEGPSILRIQQVVRGDSAAYFCASSPQGVNEQFFGPGTRLTVL.

The chain carries TRBV6-5 and TRBJ2-5, with D possibly being TRBD1 (8 bases). The V gene lost 5 bases and the J gene lost 1 base, with 14 bases spanning the gap. The CDR3 extends over 15 amino acids. Germline-derived CDR1 and CDR2 are MNHEY and SVGAGI. DNA for the CDR3: TGTGCCAGCAGTCGGACAGGGACTACCCAAGAGACCCAGTACTTC. The encoded protein is CASSRTGTTQETQYF.

The V call is TRBV28, the J call TRBJ1-2; 12 nucleotides align to TRBD1. Germline CDR1 is MDHEN and CDR2 is SYDVKM. This CDR3 spans 14 amino acids. The J segment lost 11 bases and the V segment lost 6 bases, leaving 10 bases of the junction unmatched. The CDR3 DNA reads as TGTGCCAGCAGGGAGGGACAGGGGGCTTCGTGGTACACCTTC. Protein sequence: CASREGQGASWYTF.

The rearrangement uses TRBV5-1 and TRBJ2-7; 7 positions agree with TRBD1. V was clipped by 4 bases and J by 3 bases; unmatched bases: 4. Germline V gives CDR1 SGHRS, CDR2 YFSETQ. This CDR3 contains 13 residues. The CDR3 DNA reads TGCGCCAGCAGCCCAGGACAGGACTACGAGCAGTACTTC. Translated: CASSPGQDYEQYF.

The genes are TRBV19 and TRBJ2-5; 10 bases are a match to TRBD1. The J call may be wrong; the DNA end is better matched by TRBJ2-7. This CDR3 is 14 amino acids long. CDR1 LNHDA and CDR2 SQIVND come from the germline V gene (reference sequence). This chain's CDR3 is CASSMTGGGNEQYF. The CDR3 DNA is TGTGCCAGTAGTATGACAGGGGGCGGGAACGAGCAGTACTTC.

The chain has TRBV4-2 and TRBJ2-3; 9 nucleotides agree with TRBD2. Germline V gene data show CDR1 as LGHNA and CDR2 as YNFKEQ. This CDR3 spans 21 amino acids. J lost 0 bases, V lost 0 bases, and 16 bases had no gene match. Written as DNA, the CDR3 is TGTGCCAGCAGCCAAGATAGGGCTAGCGGGATTGTATGGTTCAGCACAGATACGCAGTATTTT. It specifies CASSQDRASGIVWFSTDTQYF.

Written as DNA, the CDR3 is TGTGCCAGCAGCTCTCAGGGGGATCAGCCCCAGCATTTT. Protein: CASSSQGDQPQHF. V is TRBV7-2 and J is TRBJ1-5, with TRBD1 matching 7 bases. The CDR3 totals 13 residues. V was clipped by 4 bases and J by 5 bases; unmatched bases: 2. Looked up from germline, CDR1 is SGHTA and CDR2 is FQGNSA.

V gene TRBV6-1 combines with J gene TRBJ2-7; D possibly corresponds to TRBD1 (6 bases). V lost 6 bases to trimming and J lost 2 bases, with 14 bases between them. CDR1 and CDR2 from the germline V gene are MNHNS and SASEGT. The CDR3 runs 14 residues. CDR3 sequence (DNA): TGTGCCAGCAGGGACAGCGGAAACGCCTACGAGCAGTACTTC. Translating gives CASRDSGNAYEQYF.

V usage is TRBV7-2 and J usage is TRBJ1-1, with a weak D call TRBD1 (5 bases). The CDR3 is made up of 14 amino acids. The V and J ends lost 2 bases and 1 base respectively, with 8 bases between them. Per germline, CDR1 SGHTA and CDR2 FQGNSA. CDR3 sequence (DNA): TGTGCCAGCAGCTTAATTAGGGGGAACACTGAAGCTTTCTTT. Translation: CASSLIRGNTEAFF.

CDR3: CASSFGSAGELFF. The CDR3 DNA reads TGTGCCAGCAGTTTCGGAAGCGCCGGGGAGCTGTTTTTT. This chain links TRBV6-1 with TRBJ2-2; no reliable D call. The length of the CDR3 is 13 residues. V gave up 5 bases and J gave up 6 bases, with 10 bases separating them. The V gene's germline CDR1 is MNHNS and CDR2 SASEGT.

CDR3 sequence: CASSQTAVAYEQYF. CDR3 DNA sequence: TGCGCCAGCAGCCAGACCGCGGTGGCCTACGAGCAGTACTTC. The rearrangement links TRBV4-1 to TRBJ2-7; D uncertain. Trimming left V 3 bases short and J 2 bases short, with 11 bases between. The CDR3 is made up of 14 amino acids. Germline V gene data show CDR1 as MGHRA and CDR2 as YSYEKL.

The CDR3 loop reads CASSHGQNTEAFF. Written as DNA, the CDR3 is TGCGCCAGCAGCCATGGACAGAACACTGAAGCTTTCTTT. The rearrangement links TRBV5-1 to TRBJ1-1, with a possible D match to TRBD1 (5 bases). CDR1 and CDR2 (germline): SGHRS, YFSETQ. The CDR3 contains 13 residues. V was pared by 4 bases and J by 1 base, with 8 bases between.

The CDR3, as DNA: TGTGCCAGCAGCCAATATGGGGGCGGGGGGGCTACAGATACGCAGTATTTT. As protein: CASSQYGGGGATDTQYF. The chain joins TRBV4-2 to TRBJ2-3; 9 bases are a match to TRBD2. Germline CDR1 reads LGHNA; CDR2 reads YNFKEQ. CDR3 length: 17 residues. V lost 2 bases and J lost 3; bases outside the gene matches: 9.

V gene TRBV7-2 combines with J gene TRBJ1-2; maybe TRBD1 (6 bases). The CDR3 has 13 amino acids. Germline CDR1 and CDR2: SGHTA and FQGNSA. Trimming took off 1 base at V and 8 bases at J, with 11 bases between the two ends. The CDR3 DNA reads as TGTGCCAGCAGCTTAGGACAGGACCGGGGCTACACCTTC. Its protein is CASSLGQDRGYTF.

This chain uses TRBV10-3 with TRBJ1-4; no firm D call. The CDR3 runs 13 residues. The V end lost 1 base, the J end lost 7 bases, and 7 bases lay between the germline ends. Per the germline V gene, CDR1 is ENHRY and CDR2 is SYGVKD. The CDR3 loop is CAISELQSEKLFF. CDR3 DNA sequence: TGTGCCATCAGTGAGTTACAATCTGAAAAACTGTTTTTT.

The CDR3 bases are TGTGCCAGCAGTGAAGCAGGTGGACAGAGCTATGGCTACACCTTC. Translated, it gives CASSEAGGQSYGYTF. The chain joins TRBV6-1 to TRBJ1-2; a weak D match, TRBD1 (6 bases). The V gene's germline CDR1 is MNHNS and CDR2 SASEGT. V was clipped by 0 bases and J by 4 bases, with 12 bases between them. The CDR3 loop spans 15 amino acids.

The rearrangement links TRBV5-1 to TRBJ2-7; 13 bases are shared with TRBD2. Germline CDR1 reads SGHRS; CDR2 reads YFSETQ. V gave up 4 bases and J gave up 5 bases; unmatched junction bases: 6. The CDR3 consists of 15 residues. The CDR3 bases are TGCGCCAGCAGCGAAGGACTAGCGGGAGAAGACGAGCAGTACTTC. Translating it yields CASSEGLAGEDEQYF.

V gene TRBV19 combines with J gene TRBJ1-1; TRBD1 is a possible D gene (5 bases). Germline V CDR1 and CDR2: LNHDA, SQIVND (reference sequence). CDR3 length equals 14 residues. The ends were cut back, 9 bases at V and 3 bases at J, with 17 bases in the middle. The CDR3 loop reads CASRIGGGDTEAFF. The CDR3 DNA sequence: TGTGCCAGCCGAATAGGCGGGGGGGACACTGAAGCTTTCTTT.

The chain couples TRBV4-3 to TRBJ2-3; 9 nucleotides line up with TRBD2. From germline, CDR1 is LGHNA and CDR2 YSLEER. Trimming removed 0 bases from V and 3 bases from J; junction bases left unmatched: 4. This CDR3 is 16 amino acids long. The chain's CDR3 is CASSQDPRGGTDTQYF. The CDR3 region has the DNA TGCGCCAGCAGCCAAGACCCGCGGGGGGGTACAGATACGCAGTATTTT.

The rearrangement uses TRBV6-1 and TRBJ2-7; a weak D match, TRBD1 (6 bases). The V gene lost 0 bases and the J gene lost 7 bases, with 16 bases spanning the gap. Germline V gene lookup returns CDR1 MNHNS and CDR2 SASEGT. The CDR3 is 15 amino acids. The CDR3 region is CASSEASSGAQEQYF. The CDR3 coding sequence is TGTGCCAGCAGTGAAGCCTCGTCAGGGGCTCAGGAGCAGTACTTC.